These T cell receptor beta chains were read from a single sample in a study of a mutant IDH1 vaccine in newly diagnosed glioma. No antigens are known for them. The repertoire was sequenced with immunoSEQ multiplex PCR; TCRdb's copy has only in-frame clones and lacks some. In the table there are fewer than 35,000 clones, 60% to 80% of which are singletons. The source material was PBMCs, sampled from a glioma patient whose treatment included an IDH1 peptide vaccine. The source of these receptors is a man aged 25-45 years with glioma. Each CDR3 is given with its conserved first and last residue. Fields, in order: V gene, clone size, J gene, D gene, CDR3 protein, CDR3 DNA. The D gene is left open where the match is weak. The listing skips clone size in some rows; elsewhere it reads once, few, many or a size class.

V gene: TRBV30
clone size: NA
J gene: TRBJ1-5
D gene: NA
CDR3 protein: CAWSDRGGQPQHF
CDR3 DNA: TGTGCCTGGAGTGATCGGGGGGGACAGCCCCAGCATTTT

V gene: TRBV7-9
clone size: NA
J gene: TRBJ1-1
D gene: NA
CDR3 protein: CASGPKNVGQAFF
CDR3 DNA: TGTGCCAGCGGCCCAAAGAACGTAGGGCAAGCTTTCTTT

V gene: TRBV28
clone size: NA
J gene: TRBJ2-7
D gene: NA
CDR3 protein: CASRPDREAYEQYF
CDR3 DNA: TGTGCCAGCAGACCAGACAGGGAGGCCTACGAGCAGTACTTC

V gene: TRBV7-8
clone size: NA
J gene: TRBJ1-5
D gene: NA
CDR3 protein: CASSLGRGNQPQHF
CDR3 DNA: TGTGCCAGCAGCCTTGGTAGGGGCAATCAGCCCCAGCATTTT

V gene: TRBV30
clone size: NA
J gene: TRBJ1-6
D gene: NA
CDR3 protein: CAWSSAGASSYNSPLHF
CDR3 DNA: TGTGCCTGGAGTTCGGCAGGGGCGAGCTCCTATAATTCACCCCTCCACTTT

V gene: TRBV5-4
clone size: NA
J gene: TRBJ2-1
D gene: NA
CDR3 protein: CASSPLRSGAREQFF
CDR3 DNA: TGTGCCAGCAGCCCACTCCGCAGTGGCGCGCGGGAGCAGTTCTTC

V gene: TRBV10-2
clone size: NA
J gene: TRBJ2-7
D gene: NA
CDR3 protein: CASSVAGFSYEQYF
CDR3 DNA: TGCGCCAGCAGTGTCGCAGGGTTCTCCTACGAGCAGTACTTC

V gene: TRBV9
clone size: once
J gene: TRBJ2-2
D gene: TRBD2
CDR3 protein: CASSVGLAGANTGELFF
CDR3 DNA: TGTGCCAGCAGCGTAGGTCTAGCGGGGGCGAACACCGGGGAGCTGTTTTTT

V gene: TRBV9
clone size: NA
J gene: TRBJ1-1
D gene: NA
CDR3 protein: CASSVGSRLNTEAFF
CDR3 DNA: TGTGCCAGCAGCGTAGGGTCCCGGTTGAACACTGAAGCTTTCTTT

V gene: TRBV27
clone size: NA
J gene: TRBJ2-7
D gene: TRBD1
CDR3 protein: CASSLSRPGTGYEQYF
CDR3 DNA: TGTGCCAGCAGTTTATCCCGCCCTGGGACAGGGTACGAGCAGTACTTC

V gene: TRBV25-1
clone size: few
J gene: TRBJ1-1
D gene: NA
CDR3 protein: CASSDTSMNTEAFF
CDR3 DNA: TGTGCCAGCAGTGACACGTCAATGAACACTGAAGCTTTCTTT

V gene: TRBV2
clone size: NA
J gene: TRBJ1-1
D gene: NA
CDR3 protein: CASSIGGTVATEAFF
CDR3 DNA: TGTGCCAGCTCCATCGGGGGAACAGTCGCCACTGAAGCTTTCTTT

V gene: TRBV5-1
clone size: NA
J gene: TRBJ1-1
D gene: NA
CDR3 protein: CASSLDPREGTEAFF
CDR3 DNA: TGCGCCAGCAGCTTGGACCCCAGGGAGGGGACTGAAGCTTTCTTT

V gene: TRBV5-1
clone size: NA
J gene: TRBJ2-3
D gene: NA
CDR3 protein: CASSLNGITDTQYF
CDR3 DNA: TGCGCCAGCAGCTTGAACGGAATCACAGATACGCAGTATTTT